This entry concerns a single TCR beta chain. The data originate from a study of T cell changes during pregnancy in multiple sclerosis. CDR1 SGHNT and CDR2 YYREEE come from the germline V gene (reference sequence). Germline trimming cut 5 bases from V and 3 bases from J; bases unmatched to any gene: 13. The CDR3 sequence is 17 residues long. The assay was immunoSEQ multiplex PCR, and TCRdb's table has in-frame clones only and misses some. The sample yields around 29,000 clones, over 85% seen once. Sequenced here: CD4+ T cells from peripheral blood mononuclear cells, sampled in the first trimester of pregnancy. The TCR originated in a female donor with multiple sclerosis, enrolled in a pregnancy study. The chain has TRBV5-4 and TRBJ1-1, with 10 bases identical to TRBD1. The CDR3 DNA is TGTGCCAGCAGTGCGATTGACAGGGGGCTTGGGGACACTGAAGCTTTCTTT. Protein product: CASSAIDRGLGDTEAFF.